The clone carrying this TCR beta chain was seen repeatedly, ten times or more. Its antigen remains unknown. The sequenced template was RNA, covering the TCR beta CDR3 region. RT-PCR with HTBI primers came first, then second-round multiplex PCR. TCRdb called the multiplex PCR reads again in MiXCR, with one record for every CDR3 protein. The sample yields some 1.1 million distinct CDR3 sequences, roughly 35% seen once. Hyperthyroidism patients, aged 18 to 65, were newly diagnosed, under 2 months' duration. Clinical symptoms, serum thyroxine, TRAb, thyroid ultrasound and orbital computed tomography determined diagnosis. V dropped 4 bases and J dropped 1 base, with 10 bases sitting between them. The CDR3 is 14 residues long. CDR1 and CDR2 (germline): LGHNA, YSLEER. The data derive from a study of Graves' ophthalmopathy and Graves' hyperthyroidism. Study information: Hyperthyroidism showing no ophthalmopathy within 18 months of follow-up was stable. Findings and caveats of the study: The authors also found most expanded thyroid clonotypes above 0.001 frequency in blood.

This receptor was identified in an adult man with Graves' hyperthyroidism. The rearrangement joins TRBV4-3 to TRBJ1-2; possibly TRBD1 for D (5 bases). The specimen sequenced was peripheral blood or thyroid tissue (not recorded which). CDR3 sequence: CASSPTVGNYGYTF. CDR3 DNA: TGCGCCAGCAGCCCGACAGTCGGTAACTATGGCTACACCTTC.